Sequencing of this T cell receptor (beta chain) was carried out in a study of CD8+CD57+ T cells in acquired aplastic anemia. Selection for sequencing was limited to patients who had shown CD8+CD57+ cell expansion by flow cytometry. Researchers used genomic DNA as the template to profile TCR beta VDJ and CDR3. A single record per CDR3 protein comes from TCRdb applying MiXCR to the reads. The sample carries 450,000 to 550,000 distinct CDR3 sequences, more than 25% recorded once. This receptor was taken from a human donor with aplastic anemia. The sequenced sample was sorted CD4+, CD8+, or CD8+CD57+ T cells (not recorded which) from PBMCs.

The CDR3 protein is CSARFSGGPYEQYF. The CDR3 DNA reads TGCAGTGCTAGATTTAGCGGGGGGCCCTACGAGCAGTACTTC. The rearrangement joins TRBV20-1 to TRBJ2-7; 10 bases are shared with TRBD2. Germline V gives CDR1 DFQATT, CDR2 SNEGSKA (reference sequence). This CDR3 has 14 amino acids. The J segment lost 2 bases and the V segment lost 2 bases, leaving 3 bases of the junction unmatched.